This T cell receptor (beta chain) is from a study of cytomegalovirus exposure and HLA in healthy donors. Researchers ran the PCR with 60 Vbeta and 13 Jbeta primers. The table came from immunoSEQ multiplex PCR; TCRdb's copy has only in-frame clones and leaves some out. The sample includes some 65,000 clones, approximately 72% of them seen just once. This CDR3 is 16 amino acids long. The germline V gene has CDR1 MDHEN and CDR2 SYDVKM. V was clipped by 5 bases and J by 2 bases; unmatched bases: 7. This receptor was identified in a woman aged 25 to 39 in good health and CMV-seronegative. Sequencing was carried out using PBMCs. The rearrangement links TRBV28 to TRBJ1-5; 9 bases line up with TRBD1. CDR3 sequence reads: CASSTHRGPGNQPQHF. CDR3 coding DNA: TGTGCCAGCAGTACCCACAGGGGGCCGGGCAATCAGCCCCAGCATTTT.